The 23 T cell receptor beta chains presented below share a single source sample, sequenced in a study of blood T cell repertoires in COVID-19 (TCRdb year 2020). Library construction relied on the immunoSEQ multiplex PCR assay. What TCRdb holds here is the immuneACCESS table cut down to in-frame rearrangements. Part of the clones is not present; checked against another copy, under half of the missing clones reflect an unresolved V gene, and the others are unexplained. In all, the sample holds just over 90,000 clones, and around four fifths of those were seen once. Jointly, the top ten make up under 20% of the sample. The sequencing sample was made of peripheral blood. These receptors all come from a human donor in a cohort sampled during active COVID-19.

The chain joins TRBV2 to TRBJ2-6; D might be TRBD2 (6 bases). V was trimmed by 8 bases and J by 2 bases, leaving 16 bases between them. The CDR3 sequence is 16 residues long. The germline V gene has CDR1 SNHLY and CDR2 FYNNEI. The CDR3 loop is CASEIGWGAGANVLTF. DNA for the CDR3: TGTGCCAGCGAAATAGGTTGGGGGGCTGGGGCCAACGTCCTGACTTTC.

The CDR3 DNA follows: TGTGCCAGCAGTTCGAGCCGGGACAGCTACGAGCAGTACTTC. This gives the protein CASSSSRDSYEQYF. The chain has TRBV6-6 and TRBJ2-7; 7 positions match TRBD1. The germline CDR1 and CDR2 sequences are MNHNY and SVGAGI (reference sequence). The CDR3 has 14 amino acids. The junction had 6 bases not matched to a gene; V was cut back by 4 bases and J by 3 bases.

The rearrangement joins TRBV29-1 to TRBJ2-6; unclear D gene. Trimming left V 4 bases short and J 2 bases short, with 6 bases between. The V gene's germline CDR1 is SQVTM and CDR2 ANQGSEA. CDR3 length equals 13 residues. The chain's CDR3 is CSVGEPGANVLTF. The CDR3 DNA reads as TGCAGCGTTGGCGAACCTGGGGCCAACGTCCTGACTTTC.

The J gene is TRBJ2-7, the V gene TRBV11-3; the match to TRBD2 covers 7 bases. The CDR3 loop spans 15 amino acids. With 5 bases clipped from V and 6 bases from J, the junction kept 13 bases outside the gene matches. Germline CDR1 is SGHNT and CDR2 is YENEEA. CDR3 residues: CASSLRHGTTIEQYF. CDR3 nucleotide sequence: TGTGCCAGCAGCCTCAGACATGGGACTACAATCGAGCAGTACTTC.

The chain recombines TRBV13 with TRBJ1-4, with unresolved D. The length of the CDR3 is 16 residues. Germline V gives CDR1 PRHDT, CDR2 FYEKMQ (reference sequence). The V end lost 4 bases, the J end lost 3 bases, and 15 bases lay between the germline ends. The CDR3: CASSSPEDRANEKLFF. In DNA, the CDR3 is TGTGCCAGCAGCTCCCCGGAGGACCGGGCTAATGAAAAACTGTTTTTT.

The genes are TRBV5-1 and TRBJ2-3; D may be TRBD1 (6 bases). Deletions cut 6 bases from V and 1 base from J, with 6 bases between. This CDR3 spans 12 amino acids. Per the germline V gene, CDR1 is SGHRS and CDR2 is YFSETQ. The CDR3 region has the DNA TGCGCCAGCACAGGGGGCACAGATACGCAGTATTTT. It codes for CASTGGTDTQYF.

This clone was seen only a few times. The chain has TRBV7-9 and TRBJ1-3, with D unresolved. The CDR3 consists of 13 residues. Germline V gene sequence: CDR1 SEHNR, CDR2 FQNEAQ (reference sequence). V gave up 0 bases and J gave up 7 bases, with 7 bases separating them. The CDR3 DNA sequence: TGTGCCAGCAGCTTAGCGACGGGGAACACCATATATTTT. Translated: CASSLATGNTIYF.

CDR3 sequence reads: CASSEAELAGGQETQYF. The CDR3 region has the DNA TGTGCCAGCAGTGAAGCCGAACTAGCGGGGGGACAAGAGACCCAGTACTTC. This chain joins TRBV2 and TRBJ2-5, with 12 bases aligning to TRBD2. The CDR3 loop spans 17 amino acids. Trimming cost V 0 bases and J 2 bases; bases outside gene matches: 4. Germline V gene data show CDR1 as SNHLY and CDR2 as FYNNEI.

This clone came up many times. The chain is built from TRBV5-6 and TRBJ1-1, with unresolved D. Trimming shortened V by 2 bases and J by 7 bases, and 12 bases separated the two germline ends. Per the germline V gene, CDR1 is SGHDT and CDR2 is YYEEEE. There are 13 residues in the CDR3. The CDR3 loop reads CASSFNLVLEAFF. CDR3 nucleotides: TGTGCCAGCAGCTTCAACTTGGTGCTTGAAGCTTTCTTT.

V is TRBV28 and J is TRBJ1-2; D unclear. Trimming took 5 bases from V and 8 from J, leaving 18 bases between them. Germline-derived CDR1 and CDR2 are MDHEN and SYDVKM. There are 14 residues in the CDR3. CDR3 DNA: TGTGCCAGCAGTATTTCCCCCTATAGAAGCGGCTACACCTTC. Amino acid sequence: CASSISPYRSGYTF.

The chain carries TRBV5-1 and TRBJ2-1; TRBD2 aligns across 8 bases. Looked up from germline, CDR1 is SGHRS and CDR2 is YFSETQ. This CDR3 is 15 amino acids long. With 7 bases clipped from V and 3 bases from J, the junction kept 9 bases outside the gene matches. The CDR3 is CASGQLAVDYNEQFF. The CDR3 coding sequence is TGCGCCAGCGGGCAACTAGCGGTTGACTACAATGAGCAGTTCTTC.

This clone was seen repeatedly, ten times or more. This chain uses TRBV27 with TRBJ1-3; TRBD1 agrees at 10 bases. Trimming cost V 5 bases and J 2 bases; bases outside gene matches: 6. The CDR3 length is 16 residues. CDR1 MNHEY and CDR2 SMNVEV come from the germline V gene (reference sequence). The CDR3 sequence: CASSRKDRGPGNTIYF. In nucleotides, the CDR3 is TGTGCCAGCAGTCGAAAAGACAGGGGGCCTGGAAACACCATATATTTT.

This chain links TRBV3-1 (or the pseudogene TRBV3-2) with TRBJ2-7, with a tentative D call TRBD2 (5 bases). This CDR3 spans 12 amino acids. Germline CDR1 is LGHDT and CDR2 is YNNKEL (reference sequence). V lost 6 bases to trimming and J lost 0 bases, with 6 bases between them. The CDR3 region is CASRSGSYEQYF. The DNA of the CDR3 is TGTGCCAGCAGGAGCGGCTCCTACGAGCAGTACTTC.

The chain joins TRBV28 to TRBJ2-5; D is unclear. This CDR3 is 13 amino acids long. CDR1 and CDR2 from the germline V gene are MDHEN and SYDVKM. V lost 6 bases to trimming and J lost 2 bases, with 10 bases between them. The chain's CDR3 is CASRLIGQETQYF. As DNA, the CDR3 is TGTGCCAGCAGGTTAATCGGGCAAGAGACCCAGTACTTC.

The chain combines TRBV11-3 with TRBJ2-3, with a possible D match to TRBD1 (6 bases). Per the germline V gene, CDR1 is SGHNT and CDR2 is YENEEA. V dropped 5 bases and J dropped 1 base, with 13 bases sitting between them. The length of the CDR3 is 15 residues. CDR3 coding DNA: TGTGCCAGCAGCCTCGGACAGACCCGCACAGATACGCAGTATTTT. Residues: CASSLGQTRTDTQYF.

The chain is built from TRBV19 and TRBJ2-3; 7 bases align to TRBD2. From germline, CDR1 is LNHDA and CDR2 SQIVND (reference sequence). The CDR3 runs to 15 residues. The junction had 12 bases not matched to a gene; V was cut back by 10 bases and J by 2 bases. The CDR3 bases are TGTGCCACAAGACGGGGGGTCCTCGTCACAGATACGCAGTATTTT. This gives the protein CATRRGVLVTDTQYF.

The chain carries TRBV19 and TRBJ1-2, with 10 bases fitting TRBD1. Trimming took 4 bases from V and 6 from J; bases not matched to a gene: 5. In germline, CDR1 is LNHDA, CDR2 SQIVND (reference sequence). The CDR3 has 14 amino acids. In DNA form, the CDR3 reads TGTGCCAGTAGTACAACGGGGACAGGGGATGGCTACACCTTC. As protein: CASSTTGTGDGYTF. Supplemented by reference TRBV19 and TRBJ1-2, the full variable domain reads DGGITQSPKYLFRKEGQNVTLSCEQNLNHDAMYWYRQDPGQGLRLIYYSQIVNDFQKGDIAEGYSVSREKKESFPLTVTSAQKNPTAFYLCASSTTGTGDGYTFGSGTRLTVV.

V usage is TRBV18 and J usage is TRBJ2-6; D not certain. The V end lost 11 bases, the J end lost 0 bases, and 8 bases lay between the germline ends. From germline, CDR1 is KGHSH and CDR2 LQKENI. The CDR3 length is 13 residues. CDR3 region: CAGYSSGANVLTF. CDR3 in DNA: TGTGCCGGCTACAGCTCTGGGGCCAACGTCCTGACTTTC. The full variable domain, completed using reference TRBV18 and TRBJ2-6, is NAGVMQNPRHLVRRRGQEARLRCSPMKGHSHVYWYRQLPEEGLKFMVYLQKENIIDESGMPKERFSAEFPKEGPSILRIQQVVRGDSAAYFCAGYSSGANVLTFGAGSRLTVL.

The V gene is TRBV19, the J gene TRBJ2-1; D gene unclear. V dropped 3 bases and J dropped 7 bases, with 16 bases sitting between them. This CDR3 spans 15 amino acids. From germline, CDR1 is LNHDA and CDR2 SQIVND (reference sequence). CDR3 amino acids: CASSIWAISMNEQFF. In DNA, the CDR3 is TGTGCCAGTAGTATCTGGGCGATTAGTATGAATGAGCAGTTCTTC.

This clone was counted between two and nine times. In DNA, the CDR3 is TGCAGCGTTGCCCACCGACATGGAGGTGGCTACACCTTC. Translating gives CSVAHRHGGGYTF. The J gene is TRBJ1-2, the V gene TRBV29-1; D not resolved. Germline V CDR1 and CDR2: SQVTM, ANQGSEA. This CDR3 has 13 residues. Trimming took off 4 bases at V and 7 bases at J, with 16 bases between the two ends.

This chain connects TRBV4-1 to TRBJ2-3; tentative D call: TRBD2 (7 bases). CDR3 length: 17 amino acids. Trimming took 4 bases from V and 4 from J, leaving 21 bases between them. CDR1 and CDR2 (germline): MGHRA, YSYEKL. CDR3 DNA: TGCGCCAGCAGCCCCCCCAGGGGCGCAAGCGGGGCAGATACGCAGTATTTT. It translates to CASSPPRGASGADTQYF.

The sample holds many counts of this clone. The gene calls are TRBV11-2 and TRBJ1-2; D uncertain. CDR1 and CDR2 (germline): SGHAT, FQNNGV. This CDR3 region has 15 residues. Trimming removed 2 bases at V and 0 bases at J, with 10 bases between. The chain's CDR3 is CASSLSSGANYGYTF. The CDR3, as DNA: TGTGCCAGCAGCTTAAGTTCCGGAGCTAACTATGGCTACACCTTC.

V is TRBV6-5 and J is TRBJ1-2, with 8 positions matching TRBD1. With 10 bases clipped from V and 4 bases from J, the junction kept 8 bases outside the gene matches. Germline-derived CDR1 and CDR2 are MNHEY and SVGAGI. This CDR3 is built from 13 residues. CDR3 nucleotides: TGTGCCACTTCTACAGGGGGTACCTATGGCTACACCTTC. Its translation: CATSTGGTYGYTF.